The T cell receptor beta chain under discussion was sequenced for a study of CD4 T cell repertoires in COVID-19. Findings and caveats of the study: Suggested intraclonal diversification: top SARS-CoV-2-reactive clonotypes appeared in two or three memory subsets. SARS-CoV and/or HKU1 spike cultures shared between roughly 7 and 28% of SARS-CoV-2 clonotypes.

This clone was observed a few times. Its antigen is not identified. The junction and the germline gene differ at one end; a read error may be behind it. Mild-to-severe COVID-19 survivors were the donors. Sequencing was done directly on freshly isolated, uncultured memory T cells. From germline, CDR1 is SEHNR and CDR2 FQNEAQ (reference sequence). The CDR3 sequence is 12 residues long. Measured with immunoSEQ multiplex PCR; TCRdb has only the in-frame clones, and not every one. The sample carries tens of thousands of clones, around 82% recorded once. The genes are TRBV7-9 and TRBJ1-5; D not certain. The sequence derives from a human donor who had COVID-19. Sequenced here: CD4+ T cells from peripheral blood, sampled after recovery from COVID-19. The CDR3 nucleotides read TGTGCCAGCAGTCGTCAGGATCAGGCCCAGCATTTT. It specifies CASSRQDQAQHF.